Shown below are 11 T cell receptor beta chains from a single sample sequenced in a study of blood T cell repertoires in COVID-19. The protocol was immunoSEQ multiplex PCR, while the TCRdb copy is restricted to in-frame clones and leaves out a portion. The sample holds nearly 300,000 clones; roughly 89% are singletons and the top ten take less than 3.5%. Input material: PBMCs or T cells enriched from blood (not recorded which). These receptors were obtained from a woman in her fifties or sixties who had been exposed to COVID-19.

The chain carries TRBV5-1 and TRBJ2-5; D uncertain. Deletions cut 4 bases from V and 1 base from J, with 11 bases between. The CDR3 covers 14 residues. The germline CDR1 and CDR2 sequences are SGHRS and YFSETQ. The CDR3 loop is CASSRGSLQETQYF. The CDR3 nucleotides read TGCGCCAGCAGCCGCGGTTCGCTCCAAGAGACCCAGTACTTC.

The genes are TRBV18 and TRBJ2-1, with 7 bases lining up with TRBD1. The V gene's germline CDR1 is KGHSH and CDR2 LQKENI. V gave up 3 bases and J gave up 0 bases; unmatched junction bases: 11. This CDR3 contains 18 residues. The CDR3 region has the DNA TGTGCCAGCTCACCGAGGACAGGACACTTATCCTCCTACAATGAGCAGTTCTTC. It yields the protein CASSPRTGHLSSYNEQFF.

The chain carries TRBV6-1 and TRBJ1-5, with a possible D match to TRBD1 (6 bases). In germline, CDR1 is MNHNS, CDR2 SASEGT. Trimming shortened V by 3 bases and J by 0 bases, and 15 bases separated the two germline ends. CDR3 length: 17 residues. The CDR3 region has the DNA TGTGCCAGCAGTGATGTCAGGGGAATTCATAGCAATCAGCCCCAGCATTTT. This encodes CASSDVRGIHSNQPQHF.

V is TRBV19 and J is TRBJ2-7; TRBD1 matches 9 bases. The V gene end was trimmed by 4 bases and the J gene end by 7 bases; junction bases not matched to a gene: 5. The CDR3 length is 13 residues. From germline, CDR1 is LNHDA and CDR2 SQIVND (reference sequence). The CDR3 DNA sequence: TGTGCCAGTAGTACAACAGGGGGCGGTGAGCAGTACTTC. This gives the protein CASSTTGGGEQYF.

CDR3 region: CASSLKTGNYGYTF. The DNA for the CDR3 is TGTGCCAGCAGCTTAAAAACGGGTAACTATGGCTACACCTTC. V is TRBV11-3 and J is TRBJ1-2, with no clear D. CDR1 and CDR2 from the germline V gene are SGHNT and YENEEA. CDR3 length: 14 amino acids. V was cut by 2 bases and J by 1 base, with 8 bases left in between.

This chain connects TRBV6-5 to TRBJ2-2; tentatively, D is TRBD1 (6 bases). V dropped 6 bases and J dropped 6 bases, with 11 bases sitting between them. The CDR3 spans 13 residues. Germline CDR1 is MNHEY and CDR2 is SVGAGI. The CDR3 DNA reads as TGTGCCAGCAGGACAGGTTATTCCGGGGAGCTGTTTTTT. Its translation is CASRTGYSGELFF.

The chain employs TRBV28 and TRBJ2-1; D might be TRBD1 (6 bases). With 6 bases removed from V and 0 bases from J, the gap between germline ends came to 15 bases. CDR1 is MDHEN, CDR2 SYDVKM, per germline. This CDR3 spans 16 amino acids. Here the CDR3 reads CASRPETGRSYNEQFF. The CDR3 DNA reads as TGTGCCAGCAGACCAGAAACAGGGCGCTCCTACAATGAGCAGTTCTTC.

The chain joins TRBV5-5 to TRBJ1-3; D gene ambiguous. The CDR3 is 15 amino acids. Looked up from germline, CDR1 is SGHKS and CDR2 is YYEKEE (reference sequence). The germline V and J ends were trimmed by 2 bases and 4 bases, with 13 bases remaining between them. CDR3 sequence reads: CASSFEFQSGNTIYF. CDR3 bases: TGTGCCAGCAGCTTTGAGTTCCAATCCGGAAACACCATATATTTT.

CDR3 region: CASSQGQGTEAFF. The CDR3 region has the DNA TGTGCCAGCAGTCAAGGACAGGGCACTGAAGCTTTCTTT. V gene TRBV12-3 or TRBV12-4 combines with J gene TRBJ1-1, with 8 bases aligning to TRBD1. This CDR3 contains 13 residues. J gave up 4 bases and V 5 bases, and 3 bases lay outside the gene matches.

The chain recombines TRBV6-2 or TRBV6-3 with TRBJ1-5, with TRBD1 identical over 8 bases. Unmatched junction bases numbered 13, after V lost 5 bases and J lost 7 bases. This CDR3 region has 16 residues. The germline gives CDR1 MNHEY, CDR2 SVGEGT. CDR3 protein: CASSKVLGQGLQPQHF. In nucleotides, the CDR3 is TGTGCCAGCAGTAAGGTTCTTGGACAGGGCCTACAGCCCCAGCATTTT.

The chain employs TRBV6-4 and TRBJ2-1; 8 bases fit TRBD2. CDR3 length: 14 residues. The germline gives CDR1 MRHNA, CDR2 SNTAGT. V gave up 6 bases and J gave up 4 bases; unmatched junction bases: 5. The CDR3 DNA sequence: TGTGCCAGCAGGAGTAGCGGGGTATACAATGAGCAGTTCTTC. Amino acid sequence: CASRSSGVYNEQFF.